This entry concerns a single TCR beta chain. The antigen is not known. The CDR3 length is 11 residues. The germline gives CDR1 SNHLY, CDR2 FYNNEI. V dropped 6 bases and J dropped 5 bases, with 7 bases sitting between them. Cultured CD4+ T cells had their DNA profiled by the Oncomine TCR Beta short-read assay. After culture, CD4+ T cells served as the source for genomic DNA extraction. TCRdb re-called the PCR reads with MiXCR, one entry per CDR3 protein. The table records 15,000 to 20,000 distinct CDR3 sequences, over 55% of them present only once. These data are taken from a study of vaccination and CD4 T cells after COVID-19. Treatment reported: approximately 10-day PBMC culture with coronavirus spike peptide pools or control peptides (ViraFEST assay).

The input for sequencing was CD4+ T cells from blood, cultured in vitro, taken after SARS-CoV-2 vaccination. J is TRBJ1-1 and V is TRBV2; D is possibly TRBD1 (6 bases). The origin of this receptor is a human donor who had recovered from COVID-19. The CDR3, as DNA: TGTGCCAGCAGGCAGGGGACTGAAGCTTTCTTT. As protein: CASRQGTEAFF.